This T cell receptor beta chain derives from a study of regulatory T cells in long-lasting Graves disease. Whole-study findings and limits: Newly diagnosed patients shared 950 to 1,000 public clonotypes; persistent patients shared a few thousand. Newly diagnosed Graves' patients had higher TCR diversity than persistent ones. There was favoring of TRBV28, TRBJ1-2 and TRBJ2-5 in persistent disease.

Arm-PCR of CDR3 regions with iRepertoire HTBI primers generated TCR beta libraries. TCRdb redid the calling of the multiplex PCR reads with MiXCR, one entry per CDR3 protein. The sample contains fewer than 650,000 distinct CDR3 sequences, roughly 15% of which appear only once. Time point of the sample: newly diagnosed GD, antithyroid drugs for less than 3 months. The TCR library was made from RNA extracted from PBMCs. With EDTA tubes as the receptacles, about 9.2 milliliters of peripheral blood were drawn. This clonotype was observed once. Its antigen is not known. Given a far larger clone just one base away, this is likely a sequencing read error. From germline, CDR1 is MDHEN and CDR2 SYDVKM. V gave up 6 bases and J gave up 10 bases; unmatched junction bases: 12. The CDR3 has 14 residues. This same sample was also part of a study on T cells in Graves' hyperthyroidism and ophthalmopathy.

The chain employs TRBV28 and TRBJ2-1; 7 nucleotides align to TRBD2. The sequences come from peripheral blood mononuclear cells (PBMCs), collected at new diagnosis, from a patient treated with antithyroid drugs. The TCR originated in a woman younger than 45 with Graves disease. CDR3 sequence reads: CASRGGEGRFEQFF. Here the CDR3 DNA reads TGTGCCAGCAGGGGTGGGGAGGGCCGATTCGAGCAGTTCTTC. Looking up the rest from reference TRBV28 and TRBJ2-1 gives the full variable domain: DVKVTQSSRYLVKRTGEKVFLECVQDMDHENMFWYRQDPGLGLRLIYFSYDVKMKEKGDIPEGYSVSREKKERFSLILESASTNQTSMYLCASRGGEGRFEQFFGPGTRLTVL.